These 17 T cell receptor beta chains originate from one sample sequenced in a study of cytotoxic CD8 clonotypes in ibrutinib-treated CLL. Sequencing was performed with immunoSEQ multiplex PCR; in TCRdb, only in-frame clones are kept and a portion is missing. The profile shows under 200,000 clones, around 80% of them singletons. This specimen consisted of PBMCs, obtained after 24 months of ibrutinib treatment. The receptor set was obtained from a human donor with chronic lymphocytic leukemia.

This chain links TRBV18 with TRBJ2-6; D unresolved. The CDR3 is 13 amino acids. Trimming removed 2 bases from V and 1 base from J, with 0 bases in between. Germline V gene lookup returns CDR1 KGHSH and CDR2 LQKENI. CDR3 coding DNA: TGTGCCAGCTCACCATCTGGGGCCAACGTCCTGACTTTC. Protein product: CASSPSGANVLTF. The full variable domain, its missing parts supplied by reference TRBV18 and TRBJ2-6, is NAGVMQNPRHLVRRRGQEARLRCSPMKGHSHVYWYRQLPEEGLKFMVYLQKENIIDESGMPKERFSAEFPKEGPSILRIQQVVRGDSAAYFCASSPSGANVLTFGAGSRLTVL.

CDR3 in amino acids: CASSLGMEETQYF. The CDR3, as DNA: TGTGCCAGCAGCTTGGGCATGGAGGAGACCCAGTACTTC. V and J are TRBV5-6 and TRBJ2-5; D not certain. The CDR3 runs 13 residues. Germline values: CDR1 SGHDT, CDR2 YYEEEE. The V end lost 0 bases, the J end lost 5 bases, and 8 bases lay between the germline ends.

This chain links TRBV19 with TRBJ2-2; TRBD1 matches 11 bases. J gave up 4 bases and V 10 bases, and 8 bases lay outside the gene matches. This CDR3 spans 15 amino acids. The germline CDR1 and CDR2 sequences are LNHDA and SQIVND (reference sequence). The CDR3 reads CATQRTGGSTGELFF. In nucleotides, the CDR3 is TGTGCCACCCAGCGGACAGGGGGCAGCACCGGGGAGCTGTTTTTT.

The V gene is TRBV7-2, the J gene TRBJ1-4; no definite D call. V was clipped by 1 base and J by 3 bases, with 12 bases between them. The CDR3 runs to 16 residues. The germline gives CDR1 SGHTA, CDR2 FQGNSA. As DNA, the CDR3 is TGTGCCAGCAGCTTAGGTGACTCGTACGCTAATGAAAAACTGTTTTTT. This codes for CASSLGDSYANEKLFF. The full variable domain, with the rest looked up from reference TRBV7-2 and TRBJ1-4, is GAGVSQSPSNKVTEKGKDVELRCDPISGHTALYWYRQSLGQGLEFLIYFQGNSAPDKSGLPSDRFSAERTGGSVSTLTIQRTQQEDSAVYLCASSLGDSYANEKLFFGSGTQLSVL.

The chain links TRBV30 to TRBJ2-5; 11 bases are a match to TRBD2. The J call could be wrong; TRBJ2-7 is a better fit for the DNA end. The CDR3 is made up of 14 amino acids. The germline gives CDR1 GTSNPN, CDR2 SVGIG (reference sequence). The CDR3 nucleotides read TGTGCCTGGAAAGTAGCGGGAGGGCCCCACGAGCAGTACTTC. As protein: CAWKVAGGPHEQYF.

The CDR3 spells CASSFVRLGNTEAFF. DNA of the CDR3: TGTGCCAGCAGTTTTGTTCGTTTAGGAAACACTGAAGCTTTCTTT. The V and J genes are TRBV27 and TRBJ1-1; D is unresolved. The CDR3 runs 15 residues. CDR1 is MNHEY, CDR2 SMNVEV, per germline (reference sequence). Deletions cut 3 bases from V and 2 bases from J, with 13 bases between.

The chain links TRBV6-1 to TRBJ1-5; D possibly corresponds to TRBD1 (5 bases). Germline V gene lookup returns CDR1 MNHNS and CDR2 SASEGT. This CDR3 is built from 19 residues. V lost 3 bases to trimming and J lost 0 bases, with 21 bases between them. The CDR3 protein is CASSEVVWAGKSSNQPQHF. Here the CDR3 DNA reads TGTGCCAGCAGTGAGGTTGTTTGGGCAGGGAAGAGTAGCAATCAGCCCCAGCATTTT.

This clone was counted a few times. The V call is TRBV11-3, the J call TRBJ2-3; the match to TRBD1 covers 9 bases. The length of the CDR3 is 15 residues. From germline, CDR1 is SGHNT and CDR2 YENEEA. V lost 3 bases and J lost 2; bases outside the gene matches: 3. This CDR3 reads CASSFRQGDTDTQYF. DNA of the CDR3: TGTGCCAGCAGCTTTCGACAGGGGGACACAGATACGCAGTATTTT. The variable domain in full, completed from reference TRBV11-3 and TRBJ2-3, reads EAGVVQSPRYKIIEKKQPVAFWCNPISGHNTLYWYLQNLGQGPELLIRYENEEAVDDSQLPKDRFSAERLKGVDSTLKIQPAELGDSAVYLCASSFRQGDTDTQYFGPGTRLTVL.

The CDR3 sequence is CASALQGVINEQYF. Written as DNA, the CDR3 is TGCGCCAGCGCGTTACAGGGGGTCATCAACGAGCAGTACTTC. The rearrangement uses TRBV5-1 and TRBJ2-7; 8 bases align to TRBD1. Germline V CDR1 and CDR2: SGHRS, YFSETQ. V shed 7 bases and J 5 bases; nucleotides not matched to a gene: 11. This CDR3 is 14 amino acids long.

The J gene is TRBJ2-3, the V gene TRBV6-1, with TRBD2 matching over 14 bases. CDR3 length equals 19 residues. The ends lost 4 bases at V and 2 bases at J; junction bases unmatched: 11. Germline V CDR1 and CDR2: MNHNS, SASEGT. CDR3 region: CASSVAGLAGGAITDTQYF. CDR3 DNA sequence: TGTGCCAGCAGTGTGGCCGGACTAGCGGGAGGCGCTATCACAGATACGCAGTATTTT.

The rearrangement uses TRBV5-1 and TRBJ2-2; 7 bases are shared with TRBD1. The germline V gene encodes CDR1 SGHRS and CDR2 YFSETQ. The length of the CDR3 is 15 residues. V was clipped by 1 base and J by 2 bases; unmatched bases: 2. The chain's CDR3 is CASSLNRGNTGELFF. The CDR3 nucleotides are TGCGCCAGCAGCTTGAACAGGGGAAACACCGGGGAGCTGTTTTTT.

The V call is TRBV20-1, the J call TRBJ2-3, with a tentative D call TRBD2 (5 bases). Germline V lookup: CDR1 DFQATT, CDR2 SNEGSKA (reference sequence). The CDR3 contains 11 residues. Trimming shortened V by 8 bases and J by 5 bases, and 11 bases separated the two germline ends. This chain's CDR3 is CSFREGDTQYF. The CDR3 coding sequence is TGCAGTTTTCGGGAAGGAGATACGCAGTATTTT.

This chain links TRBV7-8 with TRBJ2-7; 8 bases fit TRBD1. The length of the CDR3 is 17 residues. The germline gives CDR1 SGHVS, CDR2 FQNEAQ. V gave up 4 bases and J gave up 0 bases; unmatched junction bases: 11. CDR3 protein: CASSSQATGGTSYEQYF. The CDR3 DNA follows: TGTGCCAGCAGCTCTCAAGCAACAGGGGGTACCTCCTACGAGCAGTACTTC.

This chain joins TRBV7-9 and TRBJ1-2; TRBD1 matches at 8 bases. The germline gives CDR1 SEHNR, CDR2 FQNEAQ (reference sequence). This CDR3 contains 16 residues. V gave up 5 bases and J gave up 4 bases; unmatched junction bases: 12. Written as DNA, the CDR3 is TGTGCCAGCAGCCCGGCGGACAGGGTGGGGTTCTATGGCTACACCTTC. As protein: CASSPADRVGFYGYTF.

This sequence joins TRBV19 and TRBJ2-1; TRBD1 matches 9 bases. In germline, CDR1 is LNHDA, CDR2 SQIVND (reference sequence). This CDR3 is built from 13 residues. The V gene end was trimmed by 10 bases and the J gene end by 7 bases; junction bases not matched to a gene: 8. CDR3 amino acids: CATRDRAVNEQFF. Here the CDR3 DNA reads TGTGCCACCCGGGACAGGGCGGTTAATGAGCAGTTCTTC.

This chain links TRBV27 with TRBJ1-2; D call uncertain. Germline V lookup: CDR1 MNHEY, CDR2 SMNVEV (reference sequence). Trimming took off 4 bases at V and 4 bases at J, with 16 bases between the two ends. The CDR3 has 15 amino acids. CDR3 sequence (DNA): TGTGCCAGCAGTTCGTTTGGGAATTGGGTCTATGGCTACACCTTC. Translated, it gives CASSSFGNWVYGYTF.

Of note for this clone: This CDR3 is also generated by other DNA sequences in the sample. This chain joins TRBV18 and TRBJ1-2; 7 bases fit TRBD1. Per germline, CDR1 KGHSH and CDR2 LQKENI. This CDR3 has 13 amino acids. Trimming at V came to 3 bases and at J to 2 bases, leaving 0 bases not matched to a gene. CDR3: CASSPGQNYGYTF. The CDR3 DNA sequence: TGTGCCAGCTCACCGGGACAGAACTATGGCTACACCTTC.